The 3 T cell receptor beta chains below were found in one sample sequenced in a study of blood T cell repertoires in COVID-19. TCRdb's table, derived via immunoSEQ multiplex PCR, lists solely in-frame clones and lacks some. Of 210,000 or so clones listed, roughly nine tenths are singletons. The source material was PBMCs or T cells enriched from blood (not recorded which). These receptor sequences come from a woman in her 50s in a cohort exposed to, infected with or recovered from COVID-19 (not recorded which).

The rearrangement joins TRBV4-3 to TRBJ2-5, with TRBD2 as a possible D gene (6 bases). The CDR3 is 13 amino acids. Germline V gene lookup returns CDR1 LGHNA and CDR2 YSLEER. With 0 bases removed from V and 5 bases from J, the gap between germline ends came to 7 bases. The CDR3: CASSQDGGETQYF. The CDR3 DNA sequence: TGCGCCAGCAGCCAAGATGGGGGGGAGACCCAGTACTTC.

The CDR3 loop is CASIGTADTQYF. The CDR3 nucleotides read TGTGCCAGCATCGGGACTGCAGATACGCAGTATTTT. The rearrangement uses TRBV6-5 and TRBJ2-3; TRBD2 might be the D (6 bases). The CDR3 covers 12 residues. The V end was cut by 7 bases, the J end by 4 bases, with 9 bases between. The germline CDR1 and CDR2 sequences are MNHEY and SVGAGI.

The rearrangement uses TRBV6-5 and TRBJ1-3; 12 bases match TRBD1. The CDR3 has 16 residues. Germline V gene data show CDR1 as MNHEY and CDR2 as SVGAGI. The V and J ends lost 4 bases and 2 bases, in that order; junction bases with no gene match: 3. This CDR3 is CASSSGQGATGNTIYF. The DNA for the CDR3 is TGTGCCAGCAGTTCGGGACAGGGGGCAACTGGAAACACCATATATTTT.